This is a list of T cell receptor beta chains from one sample in a study of CD8 T cells in ankylosing spondylitis. A single record per CDR3 protein comes from TCRdb applying MiXCR to the 5' RACE reads. The sample lists 150,000 to 200,000 distinct CDR3 sequences; 15% to 20% were seen once. The sequencing sample was made of blood, either unsorted or a sorted T cell fraction (not recorded which). The receptors originated from a male donor aged 10-35 years with ankylosing spondylitis or in good health (not recorded which). The CDR3 runs from the conserved cysteine through the conserved F or W. The order of the fields is CDR3 protein, CDR3 DNA, D gene, J gene, V gene, clone size. The D gene is left open where the match is weak. Some rows have no size entry. The others give once, few or many, or a class for an expanded clone.

CDR3aa: CASSSRDSRNSGANVLTF
CDR3nt: TGTGCCAGTAGCAGTAGGGACAGCAGAAACTCTGGGGCCAACGTCCTGACTTTC
d_gene: TRBD1
j_gene: TRBJ2-6
v_gene: TRBV19
abundance: many

CDR3aa: CASSHLSGDTEAFF
CDR3nt: TGTGCCAGCAGCCATCTATCAGGGGACACTGAAGCTTTCTTT
d_gene: .
j_gene: TRBJ1-1
v_gene: TRBV3-1
abundance: many

CDR3aa: CASRSGQGALTNTGELFF
CDR3nt: TGTGCCAGCCGCTCGGGACAGGGGGCCCTGACGAACACCGGGGAGCTGTTTTTT
d_gene: TRBD1
j_gene: TRBJ2-2
v_gene: TRBV12-3/TRBV12-4
abundance: many

CDR3aa: CASSSVLEVAYF
CDR3nt: TGTGCCAGCAGCTCCGTCCTGGAGGTCGCGTATTTT
d_gene: .
j_gene: TRBJ1-3
v_gene: TRBV7-2
abundance: many

CDR3aa: CASSLEGTGRAYNEQFF
CDR3nt: TGTGCCAGCAGCTTGGAGGGAACGGGACGAGCTTACAATGAGCAGTTCTTC
d_gene: .
j_gene: TRBJ2-1
v_gene: TRBV5-5
abundance: many

CDR3aa: CASSRIPGLAGDTQYF
CDR3nt: TGTGCCAGCAGCAGAATACCGGGACTAGCAGGAGATACGCAGTATTTT
d_gene: TRBD2
j_gene: TRBJ2-3
v_gene: TRBV7-9
abundance: many

CDR3aa: CASSPMGMSDTQYF
CDR3nt: TGTGCCAGCTCACCGATGGGGATGTCAGATACGCAGTATTTT
d_gene: .
j_gene: TRBJ2-3
v_gene: TRBV18
abundance: many

CDR3aa: CASSQERRSSYEQYF
CDR3nt: TGTGCCAGCAGCCAGGAACGACGGAGCTCCTACGAGCAGTACTTC
d_gene: .
j_gene: TRBJ2-7
v_gene: TRBV7-2
abundance: many

CDR3aa: CASSSRDSTSTDTQYF
CDR3nt: TGTGCCAGCAGCTCCCGGGACAGTACTAGCACAGATACGCAGTATTTT
d_gene: TRBD1
j_gene: TRBJ2-3
v_gene: TRBV7-9
abundance: many

CDR3aa: CSGQGGTEAFF
CDR3nt: TGCAGTGGACAGGGAGGAACTGAAGCTTTCTTT
d_gene: TRBD1
j_gene: TRBJ1-1
v_gene: TRBV29-1
abundance: .

CDR3aa: CATSRDGGQYF
CDR3nt: TGTGCCACCAGCAGAGATGGGGGACAGTACTTC
d_gene: .
j_gene: TRBJ2-7
v_gene: TRBV15
abundance: many

CDR3aa: CSARGSGETLDGYTF
CDR3nt: TGCAGTGCTAGAGGTTCCGGGGAGACGCTGGATGGCTACACCTTC
d_gene: .
j_gene: TRBJ1-2
v_gene: TRBV20-1
abundance: many

CDR3aa: CASSLDEPYEQYF
CDR3nt: TGCGCCAGCAGCTTAGACGAACCCTACGAGCAGTACTTC
d_gene: .
j_gene: TRBJ2-7
v_gene: TRBV5-1
abundance: many

CDR3aa: CASSRDRTDTQYF
CDR3nt: TGCGCCAGCAGTCGAGACAGGACCGATACGCAGTATTTT
d_gene: .
j_gene: TRBJ2-3
v_gene: TRBV10-1
abundance: .

CDR3aa: CASSLWSGTYEQYF
CDR3nt: TGTGCCAGCAGTTTATGGTCGGGTACCTACGAGCAGTACTTC
d_gene: .
j_gene: TRBJ2-7
v_gene: TRBV28
abundance: .

CDR3aa: CSARDLDAGTQYF
CDR3nt: TGCAGTGCTAGAGATTTGGACGCAGGTACGCAGTATTTT
d_gene: .
j_gene: TRBJ2-3
v_gene: TRBV20-1
abundance: many

CDR3aa: CASSSHFEGGSNEQFF
CDR3nt: TGTGCCAGCAGCTCTCACTTTGAGGGGGGTAGCAATGAGCAGTTCTTC
d_gene: .
j_gene: TRBJ2-1
v_gene: TRBV5-5
abundance: few

CDR3aa: CASSRDASYEQYF
CDR3nt: TGTGCCAGCAGCCGGGACGCCTCCTACGAGCAGTACTTC
d_gene: .
j_gene: TRBJ2-7
v_gene: TRBV7-2
abundance: many

CDR3aa: CASSSDQYNEQFF
CDR3nt: TGCGCCAGCAGCTCGGACCAGTACAATGAGCAGTTCTTC
d_gene: .
j_gene: TRBJ2-1
v_gene: TRBV10-1
abundance: few

CDR3aa: CASSFGLDQPQHF
CDR3nt: TGTGCCAGCAGTTTTGGGTTAGATCAGCCCCAGCATTTT
d_gene: .
j_gene: TRBJ1-5
v_gene: TRBV27
abundance: few

CDR3aa: CAISEGGLGGYTF
CDR3nt: TGTGCCATCAGTGAAGGTGGGCTTGGTGGCTACACCTTC
d_gene: .
j_gene: TRBJ1-2
v_gene: TRBV10-3
abundance: many

CDR3aa: CAISGTSGRGSEQYF
CDR3nt: TGTGCCATCAGCGGCACTAGCGGCCGCGGGTCCGAGCAGTACTTC
d_gene: TRBD2
j_gene: TRBJ2-7
v_gene: TRBV10-3
abundance: .

CDR3aa: CATSGAGPEETQYF
CDR3nt: TGTGCCACCAGCGGGGCAGGGCCAGAAGAGACCCAGTACTTC
d_gene: TRBD2
j_gene: TRBJ2-5
v_gene: TRBV28
abundance: many

CDR3aa: CASSVDRINNEQFF
CDR3nt: TGTGCCAGCAGTGTCGACAGGATCAACAATGAGCAGTTCTTC
d_gene: .
j_gene: TRBJ2-1
v_gene: TRBV2
abundance: .

CDR3aa: CASSSPEVTDTQYF
CDR3nt: TGTGCCAGCAGTTCCCCTGAGGTCACAGATACGCAGTATTTT
d_gene: .
j_gene: TRBJ2-3
v_gene: TRBV11-3
abundance: many

CDR3aa: CSVEKWSEQYF
CDR3nt: TGCAGCGTTGAGAAGTGGTCCGAGCAGTACTTC
d_gene: .
j_gene: TRBJ2-7
v_gene: TRBV29-1
abundance: few

CDR3aa: CSAQYRGIHYGYTF
CDR3nt: TGCAGTGCCCAGTACAGGGGTATTCACTATGGCTACACCTTC
d_gene: TRBD1
j_gene: TRBJ1-2
v_gene: TRBV20-1
abundance: many

CDR3aa: CASSQAGVPTDTQYF
CDR3nt: TGTGCCAGCAGCCAAGCGGGAGTCCCCACAGATACGCAGTATTTT
d_gene: .
j_gene: TRBJ2-3
v_gene: TRBV3-1
abundance: .

CDR3aa: CATSRQRELDNEQFF
CDR3nt: TGTGCCACCAGCAGGCAGCGGGAGCTGGACAATGAGCAGTTCTTC
d_gene: TRBD2
j_gene: TRBJ2-1
v_gene: TRBV15
abundance: few

CDR3aa: CASSPPGEGQPQHF
CDR3nt: TGTGCCAGCTCACCACCAGGGGAGGGTCAGCCCCAGCATTTT
d_gene: .
j_gene: TRBJ1-5
v_gene: TRBV18
abundance: .

CDR3aa: CASRDREMRVGGYTF
CDR3nt: TGCGCCAGCCGGGACAGGGAGATGCGTGTGGGTGGCTACACCTTC
d_gene: TRBD1
j_gene: TRBJ1-2
v_gene: TRBV5-1
abundance: many

CDR3aa: CSVEGVDTQYF
CDR3nt: TGCAGCGTTGAGGGGGTAGATACGCAGTATTTT
d_gene: .
j_gene: TRBJ2-3
v_gene: TRBV29-1
abundance: many

CDR3aa: CSAARRDSFQNEQFF
CDR3nt: TGCAGTGCTGCCCGTAGGGACTCCTTCCAGAATGAGCAGTTCTTC
d_gene: .
j_gene: TRBJ2-1
v_gene: TRBV20-1
abundance: many

CDR3aa: CRNGLAGGPTYNEQFF
CDR3nt: TGCAGGAATGGACTAGCGGGAGGGCCGACCTACAATGAGCAGTTCTTC
d_gene: TRBD2
j_gene: TRBJ2-1
v_gene: TRBV29-1
abundance: many

CDR3aa: CATSTTMTGETYNEQFF
CDR3nt: TGTGCCACCAGCACAACCATGACAGGGGAAACCTACAATGAGCAGTTCTTC
d_gene: TRBD1
j_gene: TRBJ2-1
v_gene: TRBV15
abundance: .

CDR3aa: CASSQVPGTGAKLFF
CDR3nt: TGCGCCAGCAGCCAAGTCCCCGGGACAGGGGCGAAACTGTTTTTT
d_gene: TRBD1
j_gene: TRBJ1-4
v_gene: TRBV4-3
abundance: .